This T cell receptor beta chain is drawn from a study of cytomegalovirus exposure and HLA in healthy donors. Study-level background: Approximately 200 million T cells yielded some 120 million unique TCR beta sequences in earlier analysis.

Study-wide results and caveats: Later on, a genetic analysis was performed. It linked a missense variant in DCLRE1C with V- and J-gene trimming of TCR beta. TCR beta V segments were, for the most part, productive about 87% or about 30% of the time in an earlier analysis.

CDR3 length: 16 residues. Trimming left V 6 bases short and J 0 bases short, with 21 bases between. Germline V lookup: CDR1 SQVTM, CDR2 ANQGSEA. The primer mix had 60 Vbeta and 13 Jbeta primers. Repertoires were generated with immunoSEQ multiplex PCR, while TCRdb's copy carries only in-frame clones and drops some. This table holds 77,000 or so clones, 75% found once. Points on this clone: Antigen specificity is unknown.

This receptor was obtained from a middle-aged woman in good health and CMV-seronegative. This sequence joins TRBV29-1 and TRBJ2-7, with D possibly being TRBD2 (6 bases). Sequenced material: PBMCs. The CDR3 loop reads CSVAGGRAESSYEQYF. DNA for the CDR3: TGCAGCGTGGCCGGGGGTCGGGCAGAAAGCTCCTACGAGCAGTACTTC.